A single sample is the source of the 10 T cell receptor beta chains below, sequenced in a study of breast tumors, draining lymph nodes, adjacent tissues. TCRdb passed the multiplex PCR reads through MiXCR, listing each CDR3 protein once. The repertoire holds a few hundred thousand distinct CDR3 sequences, with around 35% as singletons. Samples came from axillary lymph nodes draining the breast cancer. The sequenced sample consisted of axillary lymph node tissue. These receptors came from a female donor with breast cancer. Some clones in this sample may be carry-over from other donors' samples.

This clonotype was detected many times. The chain uses TRBV5-1 and TRBJ2-1; 7 nucleotides align to TRBD2. CDR3 length equals 13 residues. The junction had 9 bases not matched to a gene; V was cut back by 7 bases and J by 8 bases. The germline CDR1 and CDR2 sequences are SGHRS and YFSETQ. CDR3 residues: CASGVSGAYEQFF. The CDR3 region has the DNA TGCGCCAGCGGGGTCAGCGGGGCCTATGAGCAGTTCTTC.

This clonotype was seen only a few times. This chain links TRBV5-4 with TRBJ1-2; 8 bases align to TRBD1. Trimming removed 0 bases from V and 6 bases from J; junction bases left unmatched: 13. Per germline, CDR1 SGHNT and CDR2 YYREEE (reference sequence). The CDR3 totals 17 residues. CDR3 nucleotide sequence: TGTGCCAGCAGCTTGGCAGGGTCAGGGGGCGCGGGTGATGGCTACACCTTC. Translated: CASSLAGSGGAGDGYTF.

This clonotype was seen ten or more times. The chain carries TRBV19 and TRBJ2-1; D is unclear. V was trimmed by 2 bases and J by 6 bases, leaving 11 bases between them. CDR1 is LNHDA and CDR2 is SQIVND in the germline V gene (reference sequence). The length of the CDR3 is 14 residues. The CDR3 DNA reads TGTGCCAGTAGTATACAGAAAACTATCAATGAGCAGTTCTTC. Translation gives CASSIQKTINEQFF.

V is TRBV6-1 and J is TRBJ2-3, with no clear D. V was shortened by 6 bases and J by 3 bases, with 13 bases between the two germline ends. Germline-derived CDR1 and CDR2 are MNHNS and SASEGT. This CDR3 comprises 14 residues. This chain's CDR3 is CASRRRLGTDTQYF. The CDR3 DNA sequence: TGTGCCAGCAGGCGTAGGCTGGGTACAGATACGCAGTATTTT.

A note on this clonotype: No conserved phenylalanine or tryptophan ends this CDR3, so it is likely a read error. This chain links TRBV29-1 with TRBJ1-2, with a tentative D call TRBD1 (5 bases). V shed 4 bases and J shed 6 bases, with 12 bases lying between them. Germline CDR1 is SQVTM and CDR2 is ANQGSEA. The CDR3 contains 12 residues. DNA of the CDR3: TGCAGCGTTGCCGACAGTTGGGATGGCTACACCCTC. Translating gives CSVADSWDGYTL.

Points on this clonotype: This sequence may be a read error, since a much larger clone differs from it by one base. The V and J genes are TRBV20-1 and TRBJ1-2; unclear D gene. There are 12 residues in the CDR3. In germline, CDR1 is DFQATT, CDR2 SNEGSKA (reference sequence). DNA of the CDR3: TGCAGTGCTAGCGCAGGCGTTAATGGCTCCACCTTC. Translated: CSASAGVNGSTF.

The chain links TRBV24-1 to TRBJ2-2; 9 nucleotides match TRBD1. V trimming: 4 bases; J trimming: 6 bases; junction bases outside the gene matches: 8. In germline, CDR1 is KGHDR, CDR2 SFDVKD. The CDR3 sequence is 16 residues long. The CDR3: CATSDPGTGFSGELFF. CDR3 coding DNA: TGTGCCACCAGTGACCCCGGGACAGGGTTTTCCGGGGAGCTGTTTTTT.

This clonotype was recorded many times. This may arise from a read error, as a much more abundant clone is one base away. DNA of the CDR3: TGCAGTGCTAGAGACTTGACAGGGAGGGCGACCCAGTACTTC. This translates into CSARDLTGRATQYF. The gene calls are TRBV20-1 and TRBJ2-5; D is possibly TRBD1 or TRBD2 (7 bases each). With 0 bases removed from V and 7 bases from J, the gap between germline ends came to 15 bases. In germline, CDR1 is DFQATT, CDR2 SNEGSKA (reference sequence). This CDR3 is 14 amino acids long.

The sample holds many counts of this clonotype. The chain joins TRBV12-3 or TRBV12-4 to TRBJ1-4; no definite D call. There are 16 residues in the CDR3. Trimming pared 5 bases from V and 4 bases from J, leaving 17 bases between. CDR3 sequence: CASSAVWEGLNEKLFF. The DNA for the CDR3 is TGTGCCAGCAGTGCCGTCTGGGAGGGCCTTAATGAAAAACTGTTTTTT.

This chain links TRBV9 with TRBJ2-7; D may be TRBD1 or TRBD2 (6 bases each). The germline gives CDR1 SGDLS, CDR2 YYNGEE. Trimming took off 3 bases at V and 5 bases at J, with 12 bases between the two ends. The CDR3 is 13 residues long. CDR3 sequence: CASSDREDNEQYF. In DNA, the CDR3 is TGTGCCAGCAGCGACAGGGAGGACAACGAGCAGTACTTC. The variable domain in full, with the rest retrieved from reference TRBV9 and TRBJ2-7, is DSGVTQTPKHLITATGQRVTLRCSPRSGDLSVYWYQQSLDQGLQFLIQYYNGEERAKGNILERFSAQQFPDLHSELNLSSLELGDSALYFCASSDREDNEQYFGPGTRLTVT.